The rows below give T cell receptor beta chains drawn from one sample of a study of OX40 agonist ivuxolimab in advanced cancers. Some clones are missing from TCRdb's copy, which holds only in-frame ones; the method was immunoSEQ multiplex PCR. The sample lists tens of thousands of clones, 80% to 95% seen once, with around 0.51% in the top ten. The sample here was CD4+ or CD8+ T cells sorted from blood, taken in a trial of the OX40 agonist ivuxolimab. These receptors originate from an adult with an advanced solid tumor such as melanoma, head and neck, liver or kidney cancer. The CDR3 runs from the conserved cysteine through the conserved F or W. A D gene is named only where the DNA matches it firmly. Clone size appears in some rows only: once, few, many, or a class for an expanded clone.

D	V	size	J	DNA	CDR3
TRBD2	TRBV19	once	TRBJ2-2	TGTGCCAGTAGTCCGGACCCGACTAGCGGGAGGGCCCCCGGGGAGCTGTTTTTT	CASSPDPTSGRAPGELFF
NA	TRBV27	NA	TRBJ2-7	TGTGCCAGCAGTTCGGAGGGAGGCCTATACGAGCAGTACTTC	CASSSEGGLYEQYF
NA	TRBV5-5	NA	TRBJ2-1	TGTGCCAGCAGCCCCTACACGGGTGATGAGCAGTTCTTC	CASSPYTGDEQFF
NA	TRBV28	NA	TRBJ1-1	TGTGCCAGCAGGCCTCTCAGGGTGAACACTGAAGCTTTCTTT	CASRPLRVNTEAFF
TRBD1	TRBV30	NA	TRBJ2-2	TGTGCCTGCCACCTATGGGACAGGAGCACCGGGGAGCTGTTTTTT	CACHLWDRSTGELFF
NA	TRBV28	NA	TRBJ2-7	TGTGCCAGCGGGGGGGCCAATAGTTACGAGCAGTACTTC	CASGGANSYEQYF
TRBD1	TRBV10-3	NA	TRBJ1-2	TGTGCCATCAGGGGGACAGGGGACGACTATGGCTACACCTTC	CAIRGTGDDYGYTF
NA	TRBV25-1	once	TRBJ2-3	TGTGCCAGCAGTGATTTAACAGGCGCAGATACGCAGTATTTT	CASSDLTGADTQYF
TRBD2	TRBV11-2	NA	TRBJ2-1	TGTGCCAGCAGCTTAGTGGGAGGGTTTGAGCAGTTCTTC	CASSLVGGFEQFF
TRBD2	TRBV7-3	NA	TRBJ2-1	TGTGCCAGCAGCCTACATCCCCCGGGACTAGCGGTGTACAATGAGCAGTTCTTC	CASSLHPPGLAVYNEQFF
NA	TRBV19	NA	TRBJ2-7	TGTGCCAGTAAGGGGGAATACGAGCAGTACTTC	CASKGEYEQYF
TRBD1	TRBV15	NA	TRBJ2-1	TGTGCCACCAGCAGACACGTGGGACAGGGCCGACTGGAGCAGTTCTTC	CATSRHVGQGRLEQFF
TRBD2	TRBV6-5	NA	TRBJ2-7	TGTGCCAGCAGTGGCGGGAGGATCTACGAGCAGTACTTC	CASSGGRIYEQYF
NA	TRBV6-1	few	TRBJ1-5	TGTGCCACGGCGGAAAGGCTCAGAGATCAGCCCCAGCATTTT	CATAERLRDQPQHF
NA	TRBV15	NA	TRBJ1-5	TGTGCCACCAGCAGAGTTCAGGGGACCCAGCATTTT	CATSRVQGTQHF
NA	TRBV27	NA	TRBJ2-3	TGTGCCAGCAGTTTTGAGGGAGGACACACAGATACGCAGTATTTT	CASSFEGGHTDTQYF
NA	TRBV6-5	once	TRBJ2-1	TGTGCCAGCAGTTCCAACGACGGGGACTACAATGAGCAGTTCTTC	CASSSNDGDYNEQFF
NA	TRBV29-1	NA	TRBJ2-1	TGCAGCGTTGGGGGGGCGTCGGGAGCAGGTGAGCAGTTCTTC	CSVGGASGAGEQFF
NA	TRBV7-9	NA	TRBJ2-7	TGTGCCAGCAGCTCTAACGGTAGGCCCCGGGAGAGCTCCTACGAGCAGTACTTC	CASSSNGRPRESSYEQYF
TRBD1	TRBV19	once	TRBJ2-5	TGTGCCAGTAGTACCCGACAGGGCCGGAGGGAGACCCAGTACTTC	CASSTRQGRRETQYF
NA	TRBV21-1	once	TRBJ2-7	TGTGCCAGCAGATCCCACGCGGGAGTAGCCTACGAGCAGTACTTC	CASRSHAGVAYEQYF
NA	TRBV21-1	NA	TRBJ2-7	TGTGCCAGCACCGGACAGGGGACTCCCTACGAGCAGTACTTC	CASTGQGTPYEQYF
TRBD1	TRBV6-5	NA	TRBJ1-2	TGTGCCAGCGGAAACAGGGGGCGAGAAGGCTACACCTTC	CASGNRGREGYTF
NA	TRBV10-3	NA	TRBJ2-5	TGTGCCATCAGTGAGTTGGGGGGCGCGGAGGAGACCCAGTACTTC	CAISELGGAEETQYF
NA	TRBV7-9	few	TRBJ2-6	TGTGCCAGCAGCTCGAAACAGTTTGGGGCCAACGTCCTGACTTTC	CASSSKQFGANVLTF
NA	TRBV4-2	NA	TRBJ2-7	TGTGCCAGCAGCCCAGCCCCCGGGATGCAATACGAGCAGTACTTC	CASSPAPGMQYEQYF
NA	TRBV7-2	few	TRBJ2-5	TGTGCCAGCAAAAGGAGAAGTCAAGAGACCCAGTACTTC	CASKRRSQETQYF
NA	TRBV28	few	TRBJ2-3	TGTGCCAGCAGTCCACAGAGCACAGATACGCAGTATTTT	CASSPQSTDTQYF
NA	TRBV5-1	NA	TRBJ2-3	TGCGCCAGCAGCTTTGCCTGGGGAAGCGTAACAGATACGCAGTATTTT	CASSFAWGSVTDTQYF
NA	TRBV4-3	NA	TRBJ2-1	TGCGCCAGCAGCCAGTCCCTCGAGGGTTACAATGAGCAGTTCTTC	CASSQSLEGYNEQFF
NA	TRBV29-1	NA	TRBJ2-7	TGCAGCGTTGAACCGTCCGGGGGCAGGGAGCAGTACTTC	CSVEPSGGREQYF
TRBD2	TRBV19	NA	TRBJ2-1	TGTGCCAGTAGTATAGAAGTTAGCGGGAGGTTGGAGCAGTTCTTC	CASSIEVSGRLEQFF
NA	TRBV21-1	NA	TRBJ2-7	TGTGCCAGCAGCATACATCCGGTCACGCGGGAGTTCTACGAGCAGTACTTC	CASSIHPVTREFYEQYF
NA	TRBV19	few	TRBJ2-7	TGTGCCAGTAACCGTGGTGAGGGGCCTACCTACGAGCAGTACTTC	CASNRGEGPTYEQYF
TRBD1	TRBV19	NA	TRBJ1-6	TGTGCCAGTAGTATAGTGGGACAGAGCTCCTATAATTCACCCCTCCACTTT	CASSIVGQSSYNSPLHF
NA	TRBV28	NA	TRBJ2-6	TGTGCCAGCAGTTCCTCCGGATCTGGGGCCAACGTCCTGACTTTC	CASSSSGSGANVLTF
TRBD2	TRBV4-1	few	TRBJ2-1	TGCGCCAGCAGCCAAGCCGCGGGACTAGCGGGAGATAGTTCCTACAATGAGCAGTTCTTC	CASSQAAGLAGDSSYNEQFF
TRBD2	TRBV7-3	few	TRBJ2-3	TGTGCCAGCAGCTTAATCCTAGCGGGAGGTACGCAGTATTTT	CASSLILAGGTQYF
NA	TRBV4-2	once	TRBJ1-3	TGTGCCAGCAGCCAAGGACGGGGGGCCGGTGGAAACACCATATATTTT	CASSQGRGAGGNTIYF
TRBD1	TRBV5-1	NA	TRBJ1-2	TGCGCCAGCAGCCTAGACAGGGGGAATGGCTACACCTTC	CASSLDRGNGYTF
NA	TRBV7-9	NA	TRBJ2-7	TGTGCCAGCAGCGATACTAGTAACGAGCAGTACTTC	CASSDTSNEQYF
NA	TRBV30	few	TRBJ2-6	TGTGCCTGGAGTTTTTTACGGACGCTTGGAAGATCTGGGGCCAACGTCCTGACTTTC	CAWSFLRTLGRSGANVLTF
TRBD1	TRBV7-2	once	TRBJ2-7	TGTGCCAGCAGCTTAGCCCGAGACAGGGCCTCCTACGAGCAGTACTTC	CASSLARDRASYEQYF
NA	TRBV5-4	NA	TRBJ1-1	TGTGCCAGCAGCCACCCGAGGGCTGGGGACACTGAAGCTTTCTTT	CASSHPRAGDTEAFF